This record looks at one TCR beta chain sequence and its context. The sample comes from a study of blood T cell repertoires in COVID-19. Turning to the study itself: From T cells, B-cell-depleted T cells, or PBMCs came the material, which was cDNA or gDNA.

The protocol was immunoSEQ multiplex PCR, while the TCRdb copy is restricted to in-frame clones and leaves out a portion. The sample has around 330,000 clones; 89% are singletons. Germline CDR1 is SGHTA and CDR2 is FQGNSA. The CDR3 contains 16 residues. V dropped 1 base and J dropped 5 bases, with 17 bases sitting between them. The chain is built from TRBV7-2 and TRBJ2-5; no clear D. The receptor was isolated from a man in his sixties who had recovered from COVID-19. Sequencing used PBMCs or T cells enriched from blood (not recorded which). The CDR3 region is CASSLGDTNIMETQYF. DNA of the CDR3: TGTGCCAGCAGCTTAGGTGACACCAATATCATGGAGACCCAGTACTTC.